This T cell receptor beta chain was sequenced during a study of blood T cell repertoires in COVID-19. Study-wide context: The analysed material was cDNA or gDNA that came from T cells, B-cell-depleted T cells, or PBMCs.

This clone was found a few times. In the original analysis: Reference gene primer amplification gave estimated nucleated cell counts. Produced via immunoSEQ multiplex PCR; TCRdb's table is partial and in-frame only. V, J and clone size are those of that table, while D and trimming were read from the DNA. The table includes 150,000 to 200,000 clones, 86% detected once. Participant age was roughly 18 to 90 years, and participants resided in approximately 25 US areas. Self-reported history from a screening survey and questionnaire set each donor's cohort. The CDR3 has 15 amino acids. Germline V gene sequence: CDR1 SNHLY, CDR2 FYNNEI. Unmatched junction bases numbered 11, after V lost 11 bases and J lost 4 bases.

The specimen sequenced was PBMCs or T cells enriched from blood (not recorded which). This TCR was sampled from a woman aged 25 to 45 who had recovered from COVID-19. V is TRBV2 and J is TRBJ2-1; TRBD2 agrees at 10 bases. The CDR3 region has the DNA TGTGCCTCGAAGGACGGGACTAGCGCGTACAATGAGCAGTTCTTC. Translating gives CASKDGTSAYNEQFF.